This TCR beta chain originates from a study of T cell repertoires in cytomegalovirus infection. Study-wide context: Signatures in public TCR beta sequences pointed to both CMV infection and matching HLA type. Study findings and constraints: HLA-C-restricted CMV-specific TCR beta clonotypes prevailed in the ex vivo response.

This clonotype has just a few counts. What it recognizes is unknown. TCRdb called the reads again in MiXCR, with one record for every CDR3 protein. The sample records around 900,000 distinct CDR3 sequences, approximately 32% being singletons. CDR3 length equals 16 residues. Trimming stripped 5 bases from V and 1 base from J, with 15 bases between. Germline values: CDR1 LNHDA, CDR2 SQIVND (reference sequence). This TCR was recovered from a human donor in good health (CMV status not recorded). Some clones in this sample may be carry-over from other donors' samples. Sequenced here: cultured CD8+ T cells from PBMCs, sampled from culture after CMV antigen stimulation. The V call is TRBV19, the J call TRBJ1-5, with a tentative D call TRBD1 (6 bases). CDR3 nucleotide sequence: TGTGCCAGTAGTTTCCAGACAGGTGTAAGCAATCAGCCCCAGCATTTT. Protein product: CASSFQTGVSNQPQHF.